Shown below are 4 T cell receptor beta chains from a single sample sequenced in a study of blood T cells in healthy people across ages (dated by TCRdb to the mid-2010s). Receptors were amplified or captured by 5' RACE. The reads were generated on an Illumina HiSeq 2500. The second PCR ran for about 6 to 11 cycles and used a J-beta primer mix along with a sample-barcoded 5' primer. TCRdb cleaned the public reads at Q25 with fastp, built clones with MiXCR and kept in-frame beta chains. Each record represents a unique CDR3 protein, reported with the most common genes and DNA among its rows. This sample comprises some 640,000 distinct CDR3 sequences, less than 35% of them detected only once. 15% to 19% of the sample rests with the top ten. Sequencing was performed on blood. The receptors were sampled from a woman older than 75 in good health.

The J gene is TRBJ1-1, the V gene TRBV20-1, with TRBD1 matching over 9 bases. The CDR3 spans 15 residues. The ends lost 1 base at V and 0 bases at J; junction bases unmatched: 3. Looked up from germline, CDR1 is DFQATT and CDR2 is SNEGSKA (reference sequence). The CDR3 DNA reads TGCAGTGCTAGAGGGACAGGGGCTATGAACACTGAAGCTTTCTTT. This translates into CSARGTGAMNTEAFF.

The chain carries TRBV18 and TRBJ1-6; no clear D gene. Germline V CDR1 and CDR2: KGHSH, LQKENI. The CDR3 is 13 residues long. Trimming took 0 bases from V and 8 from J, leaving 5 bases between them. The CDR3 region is CASSPPGHSPLHF. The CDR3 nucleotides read TGTGCCAGCTCACCACCGGGCCATTCACCCCTCCACTTT.

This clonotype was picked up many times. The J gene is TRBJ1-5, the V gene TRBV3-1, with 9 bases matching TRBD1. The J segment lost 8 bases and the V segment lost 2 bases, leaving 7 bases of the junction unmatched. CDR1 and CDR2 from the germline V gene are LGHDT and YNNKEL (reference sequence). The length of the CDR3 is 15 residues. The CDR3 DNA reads TGTGCCAGCAGCCAAAATCCGACAGGGGGTAAGCCCCAGCATTTT. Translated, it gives CASSQNPTGGKPQHF.

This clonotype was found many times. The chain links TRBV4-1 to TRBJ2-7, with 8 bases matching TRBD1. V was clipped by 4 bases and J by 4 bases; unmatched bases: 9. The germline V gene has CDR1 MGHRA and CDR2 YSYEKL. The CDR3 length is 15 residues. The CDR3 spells CASSPLQGARYEQYF. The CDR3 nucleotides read TGCGCCAGCAGCCCCTTGCAGGGGGCGCGGTACGAGCAGTACTTC.